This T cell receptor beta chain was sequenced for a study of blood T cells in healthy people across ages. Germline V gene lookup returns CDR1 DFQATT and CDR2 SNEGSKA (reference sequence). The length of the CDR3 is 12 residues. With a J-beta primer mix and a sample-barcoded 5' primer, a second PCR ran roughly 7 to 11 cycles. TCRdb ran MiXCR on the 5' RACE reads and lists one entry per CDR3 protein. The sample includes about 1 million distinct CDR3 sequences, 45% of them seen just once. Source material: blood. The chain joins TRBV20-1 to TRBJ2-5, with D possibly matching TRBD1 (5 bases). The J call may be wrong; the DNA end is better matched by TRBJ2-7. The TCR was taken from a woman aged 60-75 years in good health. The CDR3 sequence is CSATQGLGEQYF. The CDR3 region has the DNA TGCAGTGCTACCCAGGGTTTGGGCGAGCAGTACTTC.